This T cell receptor (beta chain) comes out of a study of T cells in tuberculosis listed by TCRdb under 2018. About the full investigation: In the study, CD1B tetramers and high-throughput TCR immunosequencing were combined to characterize T cells specific for the mycobacterial lipid antigen glucose monomycolate (GMM). Broad study findings and their caveats: The stringent sort gate may have missed T cells binding the CD1B-GMM tetramer with low affinity.

Because TCR-alpha and TCR-beta chains were sequenced unpaired, no chain pairing information was available. The immunoSEQ multiplex PCR assay was used to generate TCR libraries, with TCR-beta and/or TCR-alpha/delta assays applied to each sample. The amplified TCR libraries were sequenced using the Illumina high-throughput platform. As for the authors' bioinformatics: Clustering and dimensionality reduction were performed using pairwise TCRdist distances among GMM-specific receptors from ex vivo sorted or in vitro expanded T cells. Sequence motifs defined by gene usage and CDR3 content were tested for enrichment in tetramer-positive versus tetramer-negative populations. In its TCRdb copy, this immuneACCESS table keeps in-frame sequences only and misses some clones. Where compared with another copy, unresolved V genes explain less than half of these, and the others have no known cause. D and trimming were read from the DNA, whereas the V and J calls and clone size are those reported in that table. The sample table records roughly 60,000 clones; approximately 81% of these occur just once. The ten biggest clones cover roughly 12% of the sample.

The sample holds a few counts of this clone. There are no base qualities to consult, and no much larger clone falls within one base. Taken from the germline V gene, the CDR1 and CDR2 loops are MGHRA and YSYEKL. Taken from cysteine to phenylalanine, the CDR3 has 15 residues. Only the CDR3 DNA is retained, 45 bases long and in frame from the first base. Deletion took 2 bases off V and 0 bases off J, with a span of 10 bases between the germline ends. Thawed, overnight-rested PBMC were stained with GMM-loaded CD1B tetramer, a Live/Dead dye and anti-CD3, then sorted on a FACS Aria II. The CD1B tetramers were loaded with C32 glucose monomycolate that had been purified from Rhodococcus equi. Before cryopreservation, the PBMC later used for tetramer sorting had been depleted of CD14-expressing monocytes as part of a separate study. From each donor, around 100,000 tetramer-negative cells were also sorted and analyzed side by side with the tetramer-positive cells. Antigen-specific T cells were sorted from several healthy South African adults using GMM-loaded CD1B tetramers.

The clonotype originates from an adult woman with latent tuberculosis. The rearrangement joined TRBV4-1 to TRBJ1-1; the D gene assignment is ambiguous. The sample taken for sequencing was CD1b-GMM tetramer-negative cells sorted from PBMCs. Sample cell subset or site, as interpreted from the label and publication: T cells not binding CD1B-GMM tetramer, sorted from same donor. DNA sequence: TGCGCCAGCAGCCAAACAGCCATAATGAACACTGAAGCTTTCTTT. Its protein product is CASSQTAIMNTEAFF.